Below are 4 T cell receptor beta chains sequenced from a single sample in a study of blood T cell repertoires in COVID-19. TCRdb keeps only in-frame clones here, not all; method: immunoSEQ multiplex PCR. The sample records under 300,000 clones, 80% to 85% being singletons. The sequenced material came from peripheral blood. These receptors were taken from a young woman with acute or convalescent COVID-19.

V usage is TRBV7-9 and J usage is TRBJ1-2; TRBD1 is a possible D gene (5 bases). The CDR3 totals 14 residues. Trimming took off 0 bases at V and 6 bases at J, with 11 bases between the two ends. The V gene's germline CDR1 is SEHNR and CDR2 FQNEAQ (reference sequence). CDR3: CASSLAGGKDGYTF. CDR3 sequence (DNA): TGTGCCAGCAGCTTAGCGGGGGGGAAGGATGGCTACACCTTC.

This chain joins TRBV23-1 and TRBJ1-5; tentatively, D is TRBD1 (5 bases). TRBV23-1 is labeled an ORF, and its function is uncertain. This CDR3 has 17 residues. Trimming took 2 bases from V and 1 from J, leaving 15 bases between them. The CDR3 region is CASSQPPGDRSNQPQHF. CDR3 sequence (DNA): TGCGCCAGCAGTCAACCCCCGGGTGACAGAAGCAATCAGCCCCAGCATTTT.

This clone was observed a single time. The V gene is TRBV18, the J gene TRBJ1-4, with D uncertain. This CDR3 comprises 17 residues. The ends were cut back, 0 bases at V and 0 bases at J, with 11 bases in the middle. CDR1 and CDR2 (germline): KGHSH, LQKENI. The CDR3 reads CASSPPAGLATNEKLFF. The DNA of the CDR3 is TGTGCCAGCTCACCACCCGCAGGACTAGCAACTAATGAAAAACTGTTTTTT.

This clone was found a few times. This chain connects TRBV3-1 (or the pseudogene TRBV3-2) to TRBJ2-7, with 8 bases identical to TRBD2. CDR3 size: 16 residues. J was trimmed by 3 bases and V by 6 bases; bases with no gene match: 13. Germline V gives CDR1 LGHDT, CDR2 YNNKEL (reference sequence). The CDR3 protein is CASSHPSGSPNYEQYF. For the CDR3, the DNA is TGTGCCAGCAGTCATCCAAGCGGGAGCCCAAACTACGAGCAGTACTTC.